These 5 T cell receptor beta chains were sequenced from one sample in a study of T cell changes during pregnancy in multiple sclerosis. Assay: immunoSEQ multiplex PCR; the TCRdb copy retains only in-frame clones and omits some. Of under 100,000 clones in the sample, 80% to 95% were seen once. The input for sequencing was peripheral blood, taken in the first trimester of pregnancy. These receptors all stem from a female donor in good health, enrolled as a control in a pregnancy study.

The V and J genes are TRBV27 and TRBJ2-7, with 8 nucleotides matching TRBD1. Germline trimming cut 2 bases from V and 9 bases from J; bases unmatched to any gene: 6. Germline V gene data show CDR1 as MNHEY and CDR2 as SMNVEV (reference sequence). The CDR3 spans 13 residues. The CDR3 sequence is CASSLGPTGGQYF. The CDR3 region has the DNA TGTGCCAGCAGTTTAGGCCCCACAGGGGGGCAGTACTTC.

This rearrangement joins TRBV5-8 to TRBJ1-5; D is perhaps TRBD1 (6 bases). The CDR3 is 15 amino acids. Germline V lookup: CDR1 SGHTS, CDR2 YDEGEE. The V end lost 7 bases, the J end lost 9 bases, and 23 bases lay between the germline ends. This chain's CDR3 is CASDATGQPRRPQHF. CDR3 nucleotide sequence: TGTGCCAGCGACGCTACCGGACAGCCAAGGCGGCCCCAGCATTTT.

The chain joins TRBV18 to TRBJ1-6; possible D gene TRBD1, 5 bases. The CDR3 has 17 residues. Germline V gene sequence: CDR1 KGHSH, CDR2 LQKENI. V gave up 2 bases and J gave up 11 bases, with 22 bases separating them. The CDR3 nucleotides are TGTGCCAGCTCACCAAATCTGGGCAGGGCCGGTGGTCCACCCCTCCACTTT. Amino acid sequence: CASSPNLGRAGGPPLHF.

This clone was counted only a few times. The V and J genes are TRBV9 and TRBJ1-2; 9 bases are a match to TRBD1. After removal of 2 bases from V and 7 bases from J, the junction contained 6 bases not matched to a gene. CDR1 SGDLS and CDR2 YYNGEE come from the germline V gene. This CDR3 has 14 amino acids. In DNA form, the CDR3 reads TGTGCCAGCAGCGTCGGACAGGGGCTCGGTGGCTACACCTTC. It encodes CASSVGQGLGGYTF.

The rearrangement uses TRBV5-8 and TRBJ1-1, with D perhaps matching TRBD1 (5 bases). The length of the CDR3 is 15 residues. The germline V and J ends were trimmed by 4 bases and 5 bases, with 18 bases remaining between them. The V gene's germline CDR1 is SGHTS and CDR2 YDEGEE. The CDR3 reads CASSPSGELGTEAFF. In nucleotides, the CDR3 is TGTGCCAGCAGCCCCTCGGGGGAATTGGGGACTGAAGCTTTCTTT.